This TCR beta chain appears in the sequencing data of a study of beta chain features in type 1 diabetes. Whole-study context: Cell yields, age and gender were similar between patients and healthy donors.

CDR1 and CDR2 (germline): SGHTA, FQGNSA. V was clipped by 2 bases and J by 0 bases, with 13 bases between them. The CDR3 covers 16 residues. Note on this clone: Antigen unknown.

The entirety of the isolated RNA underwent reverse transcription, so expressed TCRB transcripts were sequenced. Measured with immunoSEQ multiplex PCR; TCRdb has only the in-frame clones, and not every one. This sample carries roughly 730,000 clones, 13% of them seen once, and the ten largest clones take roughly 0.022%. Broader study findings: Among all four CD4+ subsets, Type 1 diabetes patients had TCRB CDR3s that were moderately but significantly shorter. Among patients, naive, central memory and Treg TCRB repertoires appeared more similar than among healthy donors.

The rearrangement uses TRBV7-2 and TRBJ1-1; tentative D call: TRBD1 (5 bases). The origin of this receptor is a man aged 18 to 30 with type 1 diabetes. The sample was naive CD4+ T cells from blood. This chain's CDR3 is CASSLRMVGLNTEAFF. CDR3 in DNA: TGTGCCAGCAGCTTACGTATGGTGGGGCTGAACACTGAAGCTTTCTTT.